Described below is a single TCR beta chain sequence and its context. The sample is drawn from a study of STAT5B mutations in CD4+ large granular lymphocyte leukemia. Germline CDR1 is MNHEY and CDR2 is SVGAGI. The CDR3 consists of 15 residues. V gave up 6 bases and J gave up 9 bases, with 24 bases separating them. Repertoires were generated with immunoSEQ multiplex PCR, while TCRdb's copy carries only in-frame clones and drops some. This table holds around 29,000 clones, under 85% found once. Sequenced input: CD4+ T cells from blood buffy coats. The chain employs TRBV6-5 and TRBJ2-7; tentative D call: TRBD2 (6 bases). This TCR derives from a human donor in good health. The CDR3 here is CASRPTSGSTIRQYF. CDR3 nucleotides: TGTGCCAGCAGACCCACCTCCGGGAGTACTATAAGGCAGTACTTC.